The T cell receptor beta chain under discussion was sequenced for a study of T cells in Graves' hyperthyroidism and ophthalmopathy. Germline CDR1 reads DFQATT; CDR2 reads SNEGSKA (reference sequence). The CDR3 consists of 14 residues. After removal of 1 base from V and 2 bases from J, the junction contained 3 bases not matched to a gene. Based on clinical symptoms, serum thyroxine and TRAb, thyroid ultrasound and orbital computed tomography, diagnoses were reached. Amplified TCR beta CDR3 regions came from RNA transcripts. Carried out on the TCR CDR3, a first-round RT-PCR used the HTBI primer set. Each CDR3 protein gets one entry after TCRdb re-called the multiplex PCR reads with MiXCR. The sample lists 500,000 to 600,000 distinct CDR3 sequences, over 15% seen once, with 18% in the top ten. Regarding the study as a whole: A model of 13 V-J pairs discriminated ophthalmopathy from stable hyperthyroidism.

This clonotype came up a few times. Its antigen is not identified. Sample: blood. The clonotype comes from a woman aged 18-29 years with Graves' hyperthyroidism. This chain uses TRBV20-1 with TRBJ2-7; 9 nucleotides align to TRBD2. CDR3 in DNA: TGCAGTGCTAGAGCGGCTAGCGGGGCCTACGAGCAGTACTTC. It specifies CSARAASGAYEQYF.